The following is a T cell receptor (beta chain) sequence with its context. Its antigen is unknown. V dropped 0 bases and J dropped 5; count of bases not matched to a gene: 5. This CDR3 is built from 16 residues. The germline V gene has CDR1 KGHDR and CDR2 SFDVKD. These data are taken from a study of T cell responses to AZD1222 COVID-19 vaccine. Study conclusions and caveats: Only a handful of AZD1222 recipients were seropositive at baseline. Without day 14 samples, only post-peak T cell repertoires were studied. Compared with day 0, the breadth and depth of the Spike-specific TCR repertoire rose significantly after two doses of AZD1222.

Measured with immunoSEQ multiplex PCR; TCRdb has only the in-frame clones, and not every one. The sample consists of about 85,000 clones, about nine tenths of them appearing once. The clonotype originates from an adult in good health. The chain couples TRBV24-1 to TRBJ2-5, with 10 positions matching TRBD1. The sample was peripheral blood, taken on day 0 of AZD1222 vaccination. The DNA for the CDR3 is TGTGCCACCAGTGATTTGAGACAGGGGGCAGGGGAGACCCAGTACTTC. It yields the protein CATSDLRQGAGETQYF.